This T cell receptor (beta chain) was found in a study of shared clonotypes between healthy human individuals. The study's findings and limits: Across four donors, naive CD4 shared 5% to 6.5%, naive CD8 about 3.2%, memory CD4 roughly 2.3%, memory CD8 under 0.5%.

CDR3 length: 14 residues. V lost 0 bases, J lost 2 bases, and 9 bases lay in between. Germline V lookup: CDR1 SGDLS, CDR2 YYNGEE. This clone has a handful of counts. The antigen is unknown. The input for sorted-subset replicate PCRs was 150 to 200 ng DNA, 25,000 to 35,000 T cell genomes. This table comes from immunoSEQ multiplex PCR, and its TCRdb copy is limited to in-frame clones, with some not included. This table has about 700,000 clones, about 90% appearing once. Naive CD8 cells were CD45RO-negative, positively selected for CCR7, excluding terminally differentiated effector memory CD45RA+ cells. This receptor was obtained from a man under 40 in good health. Source material: naive CD8+ T cells sorted from blood. This chain joins TRBV9 and TRBJ2-7; maybe TRBD2 (5 bases). CDR3 nucleotide sequence: TGTGCCAGCAGCGTAGTGGACTCGACCTACGAGCAGTACTTC. This gives the protein CASSVVDSTYEQYF.